The clone carrying this TCR beta chain was recorded a few times. The antigen remains unidentified. In TCRdb, the 5' RACE reads were re-called with MiXCR into one record per CDR3 protein. The data contain under 450,000 distinct CDR3 sequences, roughly 20% of them singletons. V lost 0 bases and J 7 bases, leaving 7 bases between the germline ends. Germline V CDR1 and CDR2: MGHRA, YSYEKL. CDR3 length: 13 residues. The sample comes from a study of CD8 T cells in ankylosing spondylitis. General study points: There were earlier reports of some motif variants in reactive arthritis synovial fluid and blood. Blood of patients with ankylosing spondylitis appeared to be characterized by a TCR beta motif of about 8 highly homologous variants. Significantly higher representation of disease-linked clones was reported for matched ankylosing spondylitis synovial fluid.

The sequenced sample consisted of blood, either unsorted or a sorted T cell fraction (not recorded which). This rearrangement joins TRBV4-1 to TRBJ1-5; D remains unclear. This TCR came from a male donor with ankylosing spondylitis or in good health (not recorded which). CDR3 sequence: CASSQDLSQPQHF. CDR3 bases: TGCGCCAGCAGCCAAGACCTCTCCCAGCCCCAGCATTTT.